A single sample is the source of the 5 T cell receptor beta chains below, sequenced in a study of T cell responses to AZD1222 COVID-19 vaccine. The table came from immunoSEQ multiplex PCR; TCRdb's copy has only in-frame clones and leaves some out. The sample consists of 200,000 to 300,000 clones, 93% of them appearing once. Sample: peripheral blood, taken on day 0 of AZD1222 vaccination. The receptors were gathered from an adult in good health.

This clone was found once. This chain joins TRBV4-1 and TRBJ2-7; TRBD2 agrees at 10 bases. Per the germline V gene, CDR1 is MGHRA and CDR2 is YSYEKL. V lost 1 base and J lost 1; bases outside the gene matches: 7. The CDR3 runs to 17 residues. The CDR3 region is CASSQAVAGGQSYEQYF. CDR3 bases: TGCGCCAGCAGCCAAGCGGTAGCGGGGGGCCAATCCTACGAGCAGTACTTC.

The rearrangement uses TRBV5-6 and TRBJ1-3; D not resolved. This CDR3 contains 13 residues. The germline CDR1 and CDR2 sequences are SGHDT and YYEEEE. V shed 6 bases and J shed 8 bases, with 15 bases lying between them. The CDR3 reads CASTRSRWDTIYF. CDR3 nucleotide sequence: TGTGCCAGCACCCGATCTCGTTGGGACACCATATATTTT.

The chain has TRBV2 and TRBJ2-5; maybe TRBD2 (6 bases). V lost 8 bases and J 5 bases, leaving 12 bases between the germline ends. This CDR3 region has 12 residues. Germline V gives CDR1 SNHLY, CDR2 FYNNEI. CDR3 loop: CASGEVRETQYF. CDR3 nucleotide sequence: TGTGCCAGCGGGGAGGTGAGGGAGACCCAGTACTTC.

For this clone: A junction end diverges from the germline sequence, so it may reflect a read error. In DNA, the CDR3 is TGCGCCAGCAGCCAAGAGGGACAGGACGACTTC. Encoded protein: CASSQEGQDDF. V and J are TRBV23-1 and TRBJ2-7; 8 bases are shared with TRBD1. TRBV23-1 is classed as an ORF, of uncertain function. The CDR3 consists of 11 residues.

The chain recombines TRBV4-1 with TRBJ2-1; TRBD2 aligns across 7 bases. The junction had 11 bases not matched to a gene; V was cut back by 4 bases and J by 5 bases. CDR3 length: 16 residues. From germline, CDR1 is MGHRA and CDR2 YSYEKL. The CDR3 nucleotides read TGCGCCAGCAGCCCGGGGGAGCGGGGCCCCCACAATGAGCAGTTCTTC. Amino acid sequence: CASSPGERGPHNEQFF.